These 19 T cell receptor beta chains originate from one sample sequenced in a study of somatic mutations in cytotoxic T cells in rheumatoid arthritis. Data came from immunoSEQ multiplex PCR; TCRdb stores just in-frame clones and leaves some out. The data contain more than 11,000 clones, 82% of them seen just once; the ten biggest clones take up 29%. Sequenced sample: CD8+ T cells sorted from blood. The receptors here all came from an adult with rheumatoid arthritis.

The gene calls are TRBV2 and TRBJ1-6; D may be TRBD1 (6 bases). V gave up 0 bases and J gave up 8 bases, with 14 bases separating them. This CDR3 contains 16 residues. Germline V gene sequence: CDR1 SNHLY, CDR2 FYNNEI. This CDR3 is CASSEAGGRRDSPLHF. DNA for the CDR3: TGTGCCAGCAGTGAAGCGGGGGGGCGGAGGGATTCACCCCTCCACTTT. Based on the CDR3 plus reference TRBV2 and TRBJ1-6, the full variable domain is EPEVTQTPSHQVTQMGQEVILRCVPISNHLYFYWYRQILGQKVEFLVSFYNNEISEKSEIFDDQFSVERPDGSNFTLKIRSTKLEDSAMYFCASSEAGGRRDSPLHFGNGTRLTVT.

The rearrangement uses TRBV29-1 and TRBJ1-2; a possible D gene is TRBD1 (5 bases). CDR3 length: 10 amino acids. Germline V gene sequence: CDR1 SQVTM, CDR2 ANQGSEA. The V and J ends lost 4 bases and 6 bases respectively, with 6 bases between them. CDR3 sequence reads: CSVARDGYTF. The CDR3 DNA sequence: TGCAGCGTTGCCAGGGATGGCTACACCTTC.

The gene calls are TRBV11-3 and TRBJ2-3; D possibly uses TRBD1 or TRBD2 (5 bases each). CDR3 size: 13 residues. The germline CDR1 and CDR2 sequences are SGHNT and YENEEA. With 5 bases removed from V and 11 bases from J, the gap between germline ends came to 17 bases. The CDR3 DNA is TGTGCCAGCAGCAACCGGGACCCATCCAGGCAGTATTTT. Its protein is CASSNRDPSRQYF. Filled out from reference TRBV11-3 and TRBJ2-3, the complete variable domain reads EAGVVQSPRYKIIEKKQPVAFWCNPISGHNTLYWYLQNLGQGPELLIRYENEEAVDDSQLPKDRFSAERLKGVDSTLKIQPAELGDSAVYLCASSNRDPSRQYFGPGTRLTVL.

This clone has only one observation. The chain links TRBV19 to TRBJ1-4, with 7 bases matching TRBD1. Trimming removed 3 bases from V and 5 bases from J; junction bases left unmatched: 6. The CDR3 length is 15 residues. Germline V CDR1 and CDR2: LNHDA, SQIVND (reference sequence). The CDR3 bases are TGTGCCAGTAGTATGGACAGGCGGTCGAATGAAAAACTGTTTTTT. Translation: CASSMDRRSNEKLFF.

This clone was observed a few times. The chain joins TRBV30 to TRBJ1-1, with D perhaps matching TRBD1 (6 bases). The germline V and J ends were trimmed by 8 bases and 6 bases, with 16 bases remaining between them. This CDR3 is built from 12 residues. Germline V gene data show CDR1 as GTSNPN and CDR2 as SVGIG (reference sequence). The CDR3 DNA follows: TGTGCCGGTACGATGGCAGGGGCTGAAGCTTTCTTT. Protein: CAGTMAGAEAFF. Full variable domain (rest looked up from reference TRBV30 and TRBJ1-1): SQTIHQWPATLVQPVGSPLSLECTVEGTSNPNLYWYRQAAGRGLQLLFYSVGIGQISSEVPQNLSASRPQDRQFILSSKKLLLSDSGFYLCAGTMAGAEAFFGQGTRLTVV.

This chain joins TRBV30 and TRBJ1-1; no clear D gene. CDR3 size: 11 residues. V lost 2 bases to trimming and J lost 4 bases, with 5 bases between them. The germline V gene encodes CDR1 GTSNPN and CDR2 SVGIG (reference sequence). The CDR3 spells CAWSRGTEAFF. CDR3 nucleotides: TGTGCCTGGAGTCGGGGCACTGAAGCTTTCTTT.

The sample holds a few counts of this clone. This chain links TRBV10-2 with TRBJ1-2; D may be TRBD1 (6 bases). The CDR3 totals 14 residues. V dropped 6 bases and J dropped 6 bases, with 17 bases sitting between them. Germline values: CDR1 WSHSY, CDR2 SAAADI. CDR3: CASSTGFVSDGYTF. CDR3 sequence (DNA): TGCGCCAGCAGCACAGGGTTCGTATCCGATGGCTACACCTTC.

This clone was detected once. The chain combines TRBV7-9 with TRBJ2-3, with 11 positions matching TRBD2. The CDR3 loop spans 16 amino acids. J gave up 4 bases and V 5 bases, and 8 bases lay outside the gene matches. CDR1 is SEHNR and CDR2 is FQNEAQ in the germline V gene (reference sequence). The CDR3 DNA reads TGTGCCAGCAGCCTCACTAGCGGGAGATTCTCAGATACGCAGTATTTT. Protein sequence: CASSLTSGRFSDTQYF.

The chain joins TRBV2 to TRBJ2-7; D is possibly TRBD1 (5 bases). V was trimmed by 8 bases and J by 5 bases, leaving 22 bases between them. The CDR3 runs 15 residues. In germline, CDR1 is SNHLY, CDR2 FYNNEI. The CDR3 coding sequence is TGTGCCAGCGGCGAACAGGTACTCCAACCTAACGAGCAGTACTTC. It codes for CASGEQVLQPNEQYF.

The chain recombines TRBV13 with TRBJ2-7; TRBD1 matches 8 bases. The CDR3 runs 17 residues. V shed 6 bases, J shed 0 bases, and the junction held 13 bases outside the gene matches. The germline gives CDR1 PRHDT, CDR2 FYEKMQ (reference sequence). Written as DNA, the CDR3 is TGTGCCAGCAGTTTGAAGGGGGACAGGTTTTACTCCTACGAGCAGTACTTC. It codes for CASSLKGDRFYSYEQYF.

The genes are TRBV18 and TRBJ1-1, with 9 positions matching TRBD1. Trimming removed 0 bases from V and 7 bases from J; junction bases left unmatched: 9. The V gene's germline CDR1 is KGHSH and CDR2 LQKENI. The CDR3 sequence is 16 residues long. The CDR3 reads CASSPPRGDRVNEAFF. Here the CDR3 DNA reads TGTGCCAGCTCACCACCGAGAGGGGACAGGGTTAATGAAGCTTTCTTT.

This chain links TRBV30 with TRBJ1-1, with D unclear. Between the trimmed V and J ends, which lost 3 bases and 1 base, there was a span of 15 bases. Germline assignment: CDR1 GTSNPN and CDR2 SVGIG (reference sequence). This CDR3 region has 15 residues. The CDR3 loop reads CAWRRKALGNTEAFF. The CDR3 DNA reads as TGTGCCTGGAGAAGAAAGGCCCTTGGGAACACTGAAGCTTTCTTT.

This clone was seen a handful of times. The identical CDR3 is also encoded by other nucleotide sequences in the sample. J is TRBJ1-5 and V is TRBV28; unclear D gene. Looked up from germline, CDR1 is MDHEN and CDR2 is SYDVKM. This CDR3 is built from 12 residues. The V end was cut by 5 bases, the J end by 9 bases, with 11 bases between. The CDR3 reads CASSPPRGPQHF. CDR3 nucleotides: TGTGCCAGCAGTCCCCCTCGTGGGCCCCAGCATTTT.

CDR3 coding DNA: TGTGCCAGCAGTCCTCAGGGGGAATTTGGCTACACCTTC. Translating it yields CASSPQGEFGYTF. The gene calls are TRBV28 and TRBJ1-2, with 7 bases fitting TRBD1. The ends lost 5 bases at V and 7 bases at J; junction bases unmatched: 7. The CDR3 has 13 amino acids. Germline CDR1 MDHEN, CDR2 SYDVKM.

This clone was counted once. The rearrangement joins TRBV11-3 to TRBJ2-5; no clear D gene. V was clipped by 0 bases and J by 5 bases, with 10 bases between them. The CDR3 runs 14 residues. Germline V gene data show CDR1 as SGHNT and CDR2 as YENEEA. CDR3 DNA: TGTGCCAGCAGCTTAGACGCCTATGGGGAGACCCAGTACTTC. Its translation: CASSLDAYGETQYF.

The V call is TRBV30, the J call TRBJ1-2; tentatively, D is TRBD1 (5 bases). This CDR3 has 15 amino acids. Germline V gene data show CDR1 as GTSNPN and CDR2 as SVGIG (reference sequence). Trimming left V 4 bases short and J 5 bases short, with 20 bases between. Here the CDR3 reads CAWIPTGRPPYGYTF. CDR3 nucleotides: TGTGCCTGGATTCCCACAGGCCGCCCACCTTATGGCTACACCTTC.

V gene TRBV5-6 combines with J gene TRBJ1-2, with D possibly matching TRBD1 (6 bases). The length of the CDR3 is 12 residues. Germline-derived CDR1 and CDR2 are SGHDT and YYEEEE. Trimming shortened V by 4 bases and J by 5 bases, and 9 bases separated the two germline ends. CDR3 bases: TGTGCCAGCAGCCCTGGACAGTATGGCTACACCTTC. This gives the protein CASSPGQYGYTF.

This clone was counted a few times. This chain connects TRBV7-6 to TRBJ2-5; D uncertain. Per the germline V gene, CDR1 is SGHVS and CDR2 is FNYEAQ. The CDR3 has 13 residues. Trimming pared 3 bases from V and 2 bases from J, leaving 7 bases between. The DNA of the CDR3 is TGTGCCAGCAGCTTGGGAAGGCAAGAGACCCAGTACTTC. Protein product: CASSLGRQETQYF.

V is TRBV6-1 and J is TRBJ1-5; 8 bases map to TRBD1. The V gene end was trimmed by 8 bases and the J gene end by 2 bases; junction bases not matched to a gene: 5. The CDR3 totals 14 residues. Germline CDR1 MNHNS, CDR2 SASEGT. The CDR3 sequence: CASLDRGRNQPQHF. CDR3 DNA: TGTGCCAGCCTAGACAGGGGTCGCAATCAGCCCCAGCATTTT.